This paragraph covers one TCR beta chain sequence. The antigen is unknown. The data were obtained in a study of PD-1 blockade in classical Hodgkin lymphoma. Regarding the study as a whole: Some patients started nivolumab under 1 year after ASCT, and they were excluded. Baseline TCR diversity was reportedly lower in newly diagnosed patients than healthy donors.

The V gene lost 3 bases and the J gene lost 7 bases, with 6 bases spanning the gap. From germline, CDR1 is SGHTA and CDR2 FQGNSA. This CDR3 spans 11 amino acids. Profiled with immunoSEQ multiplex PCR; TCRdb holds only in-frame clones, not every one. The data show about 89,000 clones, with 90% seen just once and under 3.5% held by the top ten. This sample's time point: cycle 4 day 1 (C4D1), after 6 weeks of nivolumab. After autologous stem cell transplantation all patients relapsed, and prior brentuximab vedotin exposure differed between cohorts. This receptor was identified in a human donor with classical Hodgkin lymphoma. This material consisted of peripheral blood mononuclear cells (PBMCs), taken before the fourth cycle of nivolumab. The chain links TRBV7-2 to TRBJ1-2, with D uncertain. The CDR3 DNA sequence: TGTGCCAGCAGCTTCGAATCTGGCTACACCTTC. It is translated as CASSFESGYTF.